This T cell receptor (beta chain) was identified in a study of blood T cells in healthy people across ages. Russia was home to the donors, healthy Caucasian individuals aged 6 to 90. Peripheral blood was drawn, approximately 10 milliliters per donor. Broader study findings: Without sorted subsets, naive and antigen-experienced compartments could not be conclusively compared. Donor CMV status, an unknown factor, possibly confounded changes in expanded clonotypes.

This clonotype has more than one count but fewer than ten. Its target is unknown. It was with a sample-barcoded 5' primer and a J-beta primer mix that a second PCR of roughly 7 to 12 cycles was run. Using its own MiXCR run on the 5' RACE reads, TCRdb lists one record per CDR3 protein. Of over 600,000 distinct CDR3 sequences detected, around 38% appear once; the ten largest clones hold around 30%. From germline, CDR1 is SGHRS and CDR2 YFSETQ. With 5 bases clipped from V and 2 bases from J, the junction kept 12 bases outside the gene matches. This CDR3 has 17 amino acids. This clonotype was sampled from an older man in good health. This chain uses TRBV5-1 with TRBJ2-1, with 8 bases lining up with TRBD2. Sequencing was carried out using blood. For the CDR3, the DNA is TGCGCCAGCAGACAACGGGGGTCTAGCGGGCCCTACAATGAGCAGTTCTTC. Protein: CASRQRGSSGPYNEQFF.